The source of this TCR beta chain is a study of shared clonotypes between healthy human individuals. Genomic DNA came from 85 million to 95 million PBMCs in unsorted samples. Some clones are missing from TCRdb's copy, which holds only in-frame ones; the method was immunoSEQ multiplex PCR. This table holds 520,000 or so clones, approximately 85% found once. The V end lost 4 bases, the J end lost 0 bases, and 14 bases lay between the germline ends. There are 16 residues in the CDR3. The germline CDR1 and CDR2 sequences are MNHEY and SMNVEV (reference sequence). Input material: PBMCs. The V gene is TRBV27, the J gene TRBJ2-3; D might be TRBD2 (5 bases). The sequence was collected from a woman aged 40 to 50 in good health. Some clones in this sample may be carry-over from other donors' samples. CDR3 sequence (DNA): TGTGCCAGCAGTTCTTGGACTGAGCAAAGCACAGATACGCAGTATTTT. This sequence encodes CASSSWTEQSTDTQYF.